The clone carrying this T cell receptor (beta chain) appeared a few times. Its target is not known. The entry originates in a study of T cell repertoires in cytomegalovirus infection. Overall study: A matching HLA type, together with CMV infection, was signaled by public TCR beta signatures. Notes on the study in general: Of the TCR beta families, the public ones yielded a cumulative frequency that identified carriers of CMV plus the relevant HLA. In two of eight donors, the top clonotype was HLA-C-restricted CMV-specific.

TCRdb reprocessed the reads via MiXCR and lists one record per CDR3 protein. The sample carries about 570,000 distinct CDR3 sequences, roughly 43% recorded once. The CDR3 has 14 amino acids. Germline assignment: CDR1 SGHTA and CDR2 FQGNSA. Trimming shortened V by 5 bases and J by 4 bases, and 14 bases separated the two germline ends. Source: cultured PBMCs, taken from culture after CMV antigen stimulation. The TCR comes from a human donor in good health (CMV status not recorded). Some clones in this sample may be carry-over from other donors' samples. The chain carries TRBV7-2 and TRBJ2-5; a possible D gene is TRBD2 (6 bases). DNA for the CDR3: TGTGCCAGCAGCCGTGAGGAGGGTCGAGAGACCCAGTACTTC. Amino acids: CASSREEGRETQYF.